Each of the 18 T cell receptor beta chains below was sequenced from the same sample in a study of T cell responses to AZD1222 COVID-19 vaccine. The table came from immunoSEQ multiplex PCR; TCRdb's copy has only in-frame clones and leaves some out. The table includes 100,000 or so clones, about 87% detected once. The material sequenced was peripheral blood, taken on day 0 of AZD1222 vaccination. The receptors were sampled from an adult in good health.

The rearrangement joins TRBV5-3 to TRBJ1-1; possibly TRBD1 for D (5 bases). TRBV5-3 is an ORF, and what it does is uncertain. Trimming left V 4 bases short and J 6 bases short, with 25 bases between. CDR3 length: 17 amino acids. The CDR3 loop is CARSDGVLGRFLPEAFF. The CDR3 nucleotides read TGTGCCAGAAGCGACGGGGTACTGGGACGATTTCTTCCTGAAGCTTTCTTT.

The chain has TRBV11-3 and TRBJ2-3; D tentatively fits TRBD1 or TRBD2 (5 bases each). CDR3 length: 15 residues. V was pared by 5 bases and J by 3 bases, with 15 bases between. The germline CDR1 and CDR2 sequences are SGHNT and YENEEA. This CDR3 is CASSRDGSRTDTQYF. The CDR3, as DNA: TGTGCCAGCAGCCGGGACGGGTCAAGGACAGATACGCAGTATTTT.

This rearrangement joins TRBV5-1 to TRBJ2-2; D is possibly TRBD2 (5 bases). CDR1 and CDR2 (germline): SGHRS, YFSETQ. This CDR3 comprises 15 residues. Trimming removed 4 bases from V and 4 bases from J, with 14 bases in between. The CDR3 is CASSAWRGSTGELFF. CDR3 sequence (DNA): TGCGCCAGCAGCGCCTGGAGAGGGTCCACCGGGGAGCTGTTTTTT.

This clone showed up just once. The chain uses TRBV24-1 and TRBJ2-3; a possible D gene is TRBD2 (6 bases). CDR3 length: 16 amino acids. Trimming removed 1 base at V and 0 bases at J, with 10 bases between. The germline V gene encodes CDR1 KGHDR and CDR2 SFDVKD. CDR3 sequence: CATSDFGRGSTDTQYF. The DNA of the CDR3 is TGTGCCACCAGTGATTTCGGCCGGGGGAGCACAGATACGCAGTATTTT.

The chain links TRBV9 to TRBJ2-7; maybe TRBD2 (6 bases). From germline, CDR1 is SGDLS and CDR2 YYNGEE. Trimming took 7 bases from V and 3 from J, leaving 14 bases between them. The CDR3 sequence is 13 residues long. As DNA, the CDR3 is TGTGCCAGCTTCGGGGGAGCCCTCTACGAGCAGTACTTC. It is translated as CASFGGALYEQYF.

The J gene is TRBJ1-4, the V gene TRBV28; D is unresolved. CDR3 length: 11 residues. Germline assignment: CDR1 MDHEN and CDR2 SYDVKM. V was cut by 3 bases and J by 8 bases, with 4 bases left in between. This chain's CDR3 is CASSFGEKLFF. The CDR3 region has the DNA TGTGCCAGCAGTTTCGGGGAAAAACTGTTTTTT.

The rearrangement joins TRBV5-1 to TRBJ1-2; D ambiguous. Between the trimmed V and J ends, which lost 4 bases and 2 bases, there was a span of 9 bases. Germline CDR1 is SGHRS and CDR2 is YFSETQ. The length of the CDR3 is 13 residues. CDR3 nucleotide sequence: TGCGCCAGCAGCCCGGACGGGAACTATGGCTACACCTTC. Its translation: CASSPDGNYGYTF.

This sequence joins TRBV6-2 or TRBV6-3 and TRBJ1-2; TRBD1 agrees at 7 bases. The CDR3 length is 14 residues. From germline, CDR1 is MNHEY and CDR2 SVGEGT. With V trimmed by 4 bases and J by 2 bases, 4 bases remained unmatched. The CDR3 loop reads CASSSQQGNYGYTF. In DNA, the CDR3 is TGTGCCAGCAGTTCACAACAGGGGAACTATGGCTACACCTTC.

The chain uses TRBV19 and TRBJ2-1, with 9 bases matching TRBD2. The CDR3 contains 15 residues. V lost 2 bases to trimming and J lost 4 bases; unmatched junction nucleotides: 3. Per germline, CDR1 LNHDA and CDR2 SQIVND (reference sequence). The CDR3 bases are TGTGCCAGTAGTATACTAGCGGGAATGTACAATGAGCAGTTCTTC. Amino acids: CASSILAGMYNEQFF.

The chain is built from TRBV28 and TRBJ1-6, with D unclear. V lost 7 bases to trimming and J lost 4 bases, with 8 bases between them. CDR3 length: 13 residues. Germline-derived CDR1 and CDR2 are MDHEN and SYDVKM. CDR3 protein: CASTDLYNSPLHF. The DNA of the CDR3 is TGTGCCAGCACCGATCTTTATAATTCACCCCTCCACTTT.

This clone is medium-sized. The chain couples TRBV9 to TRBJ1-3; D is ambiguous. Germline V lookup: CDR1 SGDLS, CDR2 YYNGEE. Trimming removed 2 bases at V and 8 bases at J, with 14 bases between. The CDR3 contains 14 residues. In DNA form, the CDR3 reads TGTGCCAGCAGCGTTTCGGGGAGCCAGGACACCATATATTTT. Translated, it gives CASSVSGSQDTIYF.

In this sample, this clone turned up a few times. J is TRBJ1-5 and V is TRBV18; 9 nucleotides agree with TRBD1. CDR1 KGHSH and CDR2 LQKENI come from the germline V gene. The CDR3 is 17 amino acids. J was trimmed by 6 bases and V by 2 bases; bases with no gene match: 11. The CDR3 sequence is CASSPSRRTGESQPQHF. In DNA, the CDR3 is TGTGCCAGCTCACCATCCCGCCGGACAGGGGAAAGTCAGCCCCAGCATTTT.

The CDR3 region is CASSYRRPRDTDTQYF. CDR3 bases: TGTGCCAGCAGTTACCGCAGGCCACGGGACACAGATACGCAGTATTTT. The rearrangement joins TRBV6-2 or TRBV6-3 to TRBJ2-3, with a weak D call TRBD2 (5 bases). Trimming took off 2 bases at V and 2 bases at J, with 14 bases between the two ends. This CDR3 is built from 16 residues. Germline CDR1 MNHEY, CDR2 SVGEGT.

The rearrangement links TRBV24-1 to TRBJ2-1; 9 bases line up with TRBD2. The J segment lost 4 bases and the V segment lost 0 bases, leaving 9 bases of the junction unmatched. CDR1 KGHDR and CDR2 SFDVKD come from the germline V gene. CDR3 size: 18 residues. The CDR3 DNA reads as TGTGCCACCAGTGATTTGGGGGCCGGGACTAGCCGATACAATGAGCAGTTCTTC. Translating gives CATSDLGAGTSRYNEQFF.

This chain uses TRBV7-8 with TRBJ2-2; tentatively, D is TRBD1 (6 bases). The CDR3 length is 16 residues. V lost 4 bases to trimming and J lost 1 base, with 13 bases between them. Germline V gene sequence: CDR1 SGHVS, CDR2 FQNEAQ. The CDR3 region is CASSSLGRGNTGELFF. DNA for the CDR3: TGTGCCAGCAGCTCCCTGGGCAGGGGGAACACCGGGGAGCTGTTTTTT.

The rearrangement links TRBV28 to TRBJ1-1; D is undetermined. V was clipped by 7 bases and J by 5 bases, with 14 bases between them. Germline CDR1 is MDHEN and CDR2 is SYDVKM. The CDR3 spans 13 residues. CDR3 in amino acids: CASKQMRGTEAFF. The CDR3 DNA sequence: TGTGCCAGCAAACAAATGCGGGGAACTGAAGCTTTCTTT. The full variable domain, its missing parts supplied by reference TRBV28 and TRBJ1-1, is DVKVTQSSRYLVKRTGEKVFLECVQDMDHENMFWYRQDPGLGLRLIYFSYDVKMKEKGDIPEGYSVSREKKERFSLILESASTNQTSMYLCASKQMRGTEAFFGQGTRLTVV.

This clone is a singleton in its sample. The chain uses TRBV10-2 and TRBJ1-1; the D is unclear. V was trimmed by 4 bases and J by 1 base, leaving 7 bases between them. This CDR3 is built from 13 residues. Germline-derived CDR1 and CDR2 are WSHSY and SAAADI. CDR3 residues: CASSVSGNTEAFF. The CDR3 region has the DNA TGCGCCAGCAGTGTTTCGGGGAACACTGAAGCTTTCTTT.

This rearrangement joins TRBV5-5 to TRBJ2-2; a weak D match, TRBD1 (6 bases). CDR3 length: 15 amino acids. In germline, CDR1 is SGHKS, CDR2 YYEKEE (reference sequence). Trimming removed 0 bases at V and 3 bases at J, with 9 bases between. CDR3 sequence reads: CASSLAGADTGELFF. Here the CDR3 DNA reads TGTGCCAGCAGCTTGGCAGGGGCAGACACCGGGGAGCTGTTTTTT.